Listed here are 30 T cell receptor beta chains from one sample, sequenced in a study of blood T cell repertoires in COVID-19. Here immunoSEQ multiplex PCR was the method, and the copy in TCRdb shows in-frame clones only, minus some. Of about 88,000 clones in the sample, 88% were seen once. What was sequenced was peripheral blood. These receptors originate from a woman at least 80 years old with acute or convalescent COVID-19.

The chain joins TRBV30 to TRBJ2-7; TRBD2 is a possible D gene (5 bases). The germline V gene has CDR1 GTSNPN and CDR2 SVGIG (reference sequence). The CDR3 contains 12 residues. V lost 3 bases and J 6 bases, leaving 12 bases between the germline ends. The CDR3 DNA sequence: TGTGCCTGGAGGCCCGGGGTGGCCGAGCAGTACTTC. This translates into CAWRPGVAEQYF.

This rearrangement joins TRBV28 to TRBJ2-4, with a possible D match to TRBD1 (6 bases). V was shortened by 6 bases and J by 2 bases, with 8 bases between the two germline ends. Germline values: CDR1 MDHEN, CDR2 SYDVKM. The CDR3 has 13 amino acids. CDR3 nucleotide sequence: TGTGCCAGCAGCCGGGACACCAAAAACATTCAGTACTTC. As protein: CASSRDTKNIQYF.

The chain carries TRBV24-1 and TRBJ2-1; the match to TRBD2 covers 13 bases. Germline V lookup: CDR1 KGHDR, CDR2 SFDVKD. Losses at the gene ends were 3 bases for V and 5 bases for J; bases not matched to a gene: 9. This CDR3 has 18 amino acids. The CDR3 DNA is TGTGCCACCAGTGATCCTACCCGTGGACTAGCGGGGGACAATGAGCAGTTCTTC. It specifies CATSDPTRGLAGDNEQFF.

This clone has only one observation. This rearrangement joins TRBV6-2 or TRBV6-3 to TRBJ1-1; D ambiguous. Germline V lookup: CDR1 MNHEY, CDR2 SVGEGT. V was clipped by 2 bases and J by 3 bases, with 7 bases between them. The CDR3 extends over 13 amino acids. CDR3 sequence (DNA): TGTGCCAGCAGTTACATGAGGGACACTGAAGCTTTCTTT. This gives the protein CASSYMRDTEAFF.

The chain uses TRBV9 and TRBJ2-1; 7 bases fit TRBD1. In germline, CDR1 is SGDLS, CDR2 YYNGEE. Trimming at V came to 2 bases and at J to 7 bases, leaving 6 bases not matched to a gene. The length of the CDR3 is 14 residues. CDR3 sequence (DNA): TGTGCCAGCAGCGTGGACCAGGGGGTAAATGAGCAGTTCTTC. It translates to CASSVDQGVNEQFF.

The CDR3 nucleotides are TGTGCCAGCAGCTCCACCAGGGGAGACCCTGGAAACACCATATATTTT. Translated: CASSSTRGDPGNTIYF. The chain employs TRBV7-3 and TRBJ1-3; D is perhaps TRBD1 (6 bases). The V end lost 4 bases, the J end lost 2 bases, and 15 bases lay between the germline ends. Germline V lookup: CDR1 SGHTA, CDR2 FQGTGA. The CDR3 spans 16 residues.

Written as DNA, the CDR3 is TGTGCCAGTAGTAGGGGAGGGGCACCCAATCAGCCCCAGCATTTT. Translation gives CASSRGGAPNQPQHF. The J gene is TRBJ1-5, the V gene TRBV19; D is possibly TRBD1 (5 bases). The V gene's germline CDR1 is LNHDA and CDR2 SQIVND (reference sequence). Trimming removed 4 bases at V and 3 bases at J, with 13 bases between. The CDR3 runs to 15 residues.

V is TRBV5-1 and J is TRBJ2-7, with 9 positions matching TRBD1. The V segment lost 1 base and the J segment 2 bases; nucleotides outside the gene matches: 16. The germline V gene encodes CDR1 SGHRS and CDR2 YFSETQ. This CDR3 contains 19 residues. CDR3 sequence: CASSLSAGTGMNWAYEQYF. As DNA, the CDR3 is TGCGCCAGCAGCTTGTCCGCCGGGACAGGGATGAATTGGGCCTACGAGCAGTACTTC.

The chain links TRBV7-3 to TRBJ2-1; the match to TRBD2 covers 13 bases. Per the germline V gene, CDR1 is SGHTA and CDR2 is FQGTGA. Trimming took 5 bases from V and 7 from J; bases not matched to a gene: 5. There are 15 residues in the CDR3. DNA of the CDR3: TGTGCCAGCAGCCCGCGGACTAGCGGGAGTAATGAGCAGTTCTTC. Translated, it gives CASSPRTSGSNEQFF.

This clone has more than one count but fewer than ten. The chain combines TRBV27 with TRBJ1-5; tentative D call: TRBD1 (5 bases). Germline CDR1 and CDR2: MNHEY and SMNVEV (reference sequence). V was shortened by 10 bases and J by 2 bases, with 15 bases between the two germline ends. There are 14 residues in the CDR3. CDR3 in amino acids: CATKEGQGNQPQHF. CDR3 nucleotide sequence: TGTGCCACCAAGGAGGGGCAGGGCAATCAGCCCCAGCATTTT.

The chain recombines TRBV7-6 with TRBJ2-1; 10 positions agree with TRBD2. This CDR3 spans 15 amino acids. Germline V lookup: CDR1 SGHVS, CDR2 FNYEAQ. V lost 3 bases and J lost 6; bases outside the gene matches: 5. This CDR3 is CASSFASGSLNEQFF. The CDR3 DNA sequence: TGTGCCAGCAGCTTTGCTAGCGGGAGTCTCAATGAGCAGTTCTTC.

The V call is TRBV25-1, the J call TRBJ2-1, with D maybe TRBD2 (7 bases). The CDR3 length is 17 residues. Trimming cost V 3 bases and J 7 bases, with 22 bases left between them. The germline V gene has CDR1 MGHDK and CDR2 SYGVNS. CDR3 protein: CASSDLEGGAGWNEQFF. The CDR3 coding sequence is TGTGCCAGCAGTGACTTGGAAGGGGGGGCAGGCTGGAATGAGCAGTTCTTC.

This chain uses TRBV9 with TRBJ2-5; maybe TRBD1 (6 bases). The V gene lost 0 bases and the J gene lost 4 bases, with 10 bases spanning the gap. Germline lookup yields CDR1 SGDLS and CDR2 YYNGEE. The CDR3 contains 14 residues. CDR3 loop: CASSVVSGAETQYF. The CDR3 DNA sequence: TGTGCCAGCAGCGTAGTTTCAGGGGCAGAGACCCAGTACTTC.

The V call is TRBV6-2 or TRBV6-3, the J call TRBJ1-5; 7 bases line up with TRBD1. The trim removed 5 bases at V and 0 bases at J, leaving 10 bases unmatched. Germline CDR1 reads MNHEY; CDR2 reads SVGEGT. The CDR3 totals 17 residues. CDR3 in DNA: TGTGCCAGCAGTGGGCTACAGGGGTTGTTTAGCAATCAGCCCCAGCATTTT. Translating gives CASSGLQGLFSNQPQHF.

The chain joins TRBV28 to TRBJ1-2, with TRBD1 matching 8 bases. Germline V gene lookup returns CDR1 MDHEN and CDR2 SYDVKM. Losses at the gene ends were 6 bases for V and 4 bases for J; bases not matched to a gene: 13. The CDR3 consists of 16 residues. The CDR3 nucleotides are TGTGCCAGCAGCCAAATCGACAGGGGAACGGGCTATGGCTACACCTTC. As protein: CASSQIDRGTGYGYTF.

V is TRBV5-7 and J is TRBJ2-7, with D possibly TRBD1 on 6 matching bases. TRBV5-7 is flagged as an ORF with uncertain function. This CDR3 spans 14 amino acids. V was trimmed by 2 bases and J by 5 bases, leaving 14 bases between them. CDR3: CASSFLRGRNEQYF. The CDR3 region has the DNA TGTGCCAGCAGCTTCCTCAGGGGTAGAAACGAGCAGTACTTC.

The chain employs TRBV9 and TRBJ1-2, with 9 bases aligning to TRBD1. Germline-derived CDR1 and CDR2 are SGDLS and YYNGEE. The CDR3 consists of 13 residues. The V gene end was trimmed by 3 bases and the J gene end by 8 bases; junction bases not matched to a gene: 5. The CDR3 reads CASSEGTGRGYTF. CDR3 DNA: TGTGCCAGCAGCGAGGGGACAGGGAGGGGCTACACCTTC.

This chain joins TRBV28 and TRBJ1-1; no firm D call. V was cut by 6 bases and J by 3 bases, with 14 bases left in between. Germline CDR1 is MDHEN and CDR2 is SYDVKM. The CDR3 is made up of 14 amino acids. This CDR3 reads CASRGGPAHTEAFF. CDR3 DNA: TGTGCCAGCAGGGGAGGGCCTGCTCACACTGAAGCTTTCTTT.

The rearrangement links TRBV19 to TRBJ1-5; D gene ambiguous. This CDR3 has 11 amino acids. The germline CDR1 and CDR2 sequences are LNHDA and SQIVND (reference sequence). V lost 6 bases and J lost 11, with 11 bases in between. DNA of the CDR3: TGTGCCAGTAGCTCTAGGCGAGCCCAGCATTTT. Protein sequence: CASSSRRAQHF.

The rearrangement uses TRBV19 and TRBJ1-2; tentatively, D is TRBD1 (5 bases). Germline V gene sequence: CDR1 LNHDA, CDR2 SQIVND (reference sequence). V was shortened by 11 bases and J by 1 base, with 20 bases between the two germline ends. The CDR3 has 15 amino acids. The DNA for the CDR3 is TGTGCCGGATGTTCGTGCAGGACACATAACTATGGCTACACCTTC. Protein product: CAGCSCRTHNYGYTF.

V usage is TRBV6-2 or TRBV6-3 and J usage is TRBJ1-1; D ambiguous. The CDR3 totals 13 residues. Trimming took 0 bases from V and 6 from J, leaving 8 bases between them. The V gene's germline CDR1 is MNHEY and CDR2 SVGEGT. Here the CDR3 reads CASSYSLRSEAFF. The DNA for the CDR3 is TGTGCCAGCAGTTACTCACTACGTTCTGAAGCTTTCTTT.

The chain carries TRBV7-9 and TRBJ2-3, with 10 bases identical to TRBD2. The V segment lost 5 bases and the J segment 3 bases; nucleotides outside the gene matches: 5. Germline V lookup: CDR1 SEHNR, CDR2 FQNEAQ (reference sequence). This CDR3 region has 15 residues. The CDR3 reads CASSKAGGITDTQYF. CDR3 DNA sequence: TGTGCCAGCAGCAAAGCGGGAGGGATTACAGATACGCAGTATTTT.

V usage is TRBV3-1 (or the pseudogene TRBV3-2) and J usage is TRBJ2-7; D is uncertain. V lost 1 base and J lost 7, with 14 bases in between. Germline V CDR1 and CDR2: LGHDT, YNNKEL (reference sequence). The CDR3 sequence is 14 residues long. The CDR3 DNA reads TGTGCCAGCAGCCAAGTTTCGGAGAACTGGGAGCAGTACTTC. It encodes CASSQVSENWEQYF.

This clone has only one observation. The genes are TRBV7-9 and TRBJ1-1; no definite D call. The CDR3 sequence is 14 residues long. Trimming removed 4 bases at V and 0 bases at J, with 9 bases between. Germline loops: CDR1 SEHNR, CDR2 FQNEAQ (reference sequence). CDR3 amino acids: CASSYSSVNTEAFF. The CDR3 nucleotides read TGTGCCAGCAGCTACTCTTCGGTGAACACTGAAGCTTTCTTT.

This rearrangement joins TRBV6-2 or TRBV6-3 to TRBJ1-5; maybe TRBD1 (6 bases). V lost 3 bases and J 2 bases, leaving 14 bases between the germline ends. The CDR3 is 16 amino acids. Germline loops: CDR1 MNHEY, CDR2 SVGEGT. For the CDR3, the DNA is TGTGCCAGCAGTTATTTCAGGGGCGATGGCAATCAGCCCCAGCATTTT. Its translation: CASSYFRGDGNQPQHF.

In this sample, this clone turned up once. The chain is built from TRBV5-6 and TRBJ1-4; D call uncertain. The V and J ends lost 2 bases and 3 bases respectively, with 8 bases between them. Germline-derived CDR1 and CDR2 are SGHDT and YYEEEE. There are 14 residues in the CDR3. CDR3 sequence (DNA): TGTGCCAGCAGCTTAAAATCATCTAATGAAAAACTGTTTTTT. It translates to CASSLKSSNEKLFF.

The J gene is TRBJ1-1, the V gene TRBV11-2; no reliable D call. The CDR3 totals 14 residues. Germline CDR1 reads SGHAT; CDR2 reads FQNNGV. V dropped 3 bases and J dropped 0 bases, with 8 bases sitting between them. CDR3: CASSFTGVNTEAFF. The CDR3 nucleotides are TGTGCCAGCAGCTTTACCGGGGTGAACACTGAAGCTTTCTTT.

The chain has TRBV5-4 and TRBJ2-2; no definite D call. With 0 bases removed from V and 4 bases from J, the gap between germline ends came to 10 bases. The germline gives CDR1 SGHNT, CDR2 YYREEE (reference sequence). CDR3 size: 15 residues. This CDR3 is CASSLGLGVTGELFF. The CDR3 DNA follows: TGTGCCAGCAGCTTGGGCCTAGGAGTCACCGGGGAGCTGTTTTTT.

This chain joins TRBV30 and TRBJ2-6, with 8 bases fitting TRBD2. Germline values: CDR1 GTSNPN, CDR2 SVGIG (reference sequence). Trimming removed 3 bases from V and 1 base from J; junction bases left unmatched: 5. CDR3 length: 16 residues. Written as DNA, the CDR3 is TGTGCCTGGAGAGGGCGGGGGGTTTCTGGGGCCAACGTCCTGACTTTC. Translation: CAWRGRGVSGANVLTF.

The CDR3 loop is CASTPSWRRETQYF. The CDR3 DNA sequence: TGTGCCAGCACTCCTAGTTGGAGACGGGAGACCCAGTACTTC. The chain uses TRBV6-5 and TRBJ2-5; D is ambiguous. CDR1 and CDR2 from the germline V gene are MNHEY and SVGAGI. The CDR3 extends over 14 amino acids. V gave up 7 bases and J gave up 5 bases, with 17 bases separating them.